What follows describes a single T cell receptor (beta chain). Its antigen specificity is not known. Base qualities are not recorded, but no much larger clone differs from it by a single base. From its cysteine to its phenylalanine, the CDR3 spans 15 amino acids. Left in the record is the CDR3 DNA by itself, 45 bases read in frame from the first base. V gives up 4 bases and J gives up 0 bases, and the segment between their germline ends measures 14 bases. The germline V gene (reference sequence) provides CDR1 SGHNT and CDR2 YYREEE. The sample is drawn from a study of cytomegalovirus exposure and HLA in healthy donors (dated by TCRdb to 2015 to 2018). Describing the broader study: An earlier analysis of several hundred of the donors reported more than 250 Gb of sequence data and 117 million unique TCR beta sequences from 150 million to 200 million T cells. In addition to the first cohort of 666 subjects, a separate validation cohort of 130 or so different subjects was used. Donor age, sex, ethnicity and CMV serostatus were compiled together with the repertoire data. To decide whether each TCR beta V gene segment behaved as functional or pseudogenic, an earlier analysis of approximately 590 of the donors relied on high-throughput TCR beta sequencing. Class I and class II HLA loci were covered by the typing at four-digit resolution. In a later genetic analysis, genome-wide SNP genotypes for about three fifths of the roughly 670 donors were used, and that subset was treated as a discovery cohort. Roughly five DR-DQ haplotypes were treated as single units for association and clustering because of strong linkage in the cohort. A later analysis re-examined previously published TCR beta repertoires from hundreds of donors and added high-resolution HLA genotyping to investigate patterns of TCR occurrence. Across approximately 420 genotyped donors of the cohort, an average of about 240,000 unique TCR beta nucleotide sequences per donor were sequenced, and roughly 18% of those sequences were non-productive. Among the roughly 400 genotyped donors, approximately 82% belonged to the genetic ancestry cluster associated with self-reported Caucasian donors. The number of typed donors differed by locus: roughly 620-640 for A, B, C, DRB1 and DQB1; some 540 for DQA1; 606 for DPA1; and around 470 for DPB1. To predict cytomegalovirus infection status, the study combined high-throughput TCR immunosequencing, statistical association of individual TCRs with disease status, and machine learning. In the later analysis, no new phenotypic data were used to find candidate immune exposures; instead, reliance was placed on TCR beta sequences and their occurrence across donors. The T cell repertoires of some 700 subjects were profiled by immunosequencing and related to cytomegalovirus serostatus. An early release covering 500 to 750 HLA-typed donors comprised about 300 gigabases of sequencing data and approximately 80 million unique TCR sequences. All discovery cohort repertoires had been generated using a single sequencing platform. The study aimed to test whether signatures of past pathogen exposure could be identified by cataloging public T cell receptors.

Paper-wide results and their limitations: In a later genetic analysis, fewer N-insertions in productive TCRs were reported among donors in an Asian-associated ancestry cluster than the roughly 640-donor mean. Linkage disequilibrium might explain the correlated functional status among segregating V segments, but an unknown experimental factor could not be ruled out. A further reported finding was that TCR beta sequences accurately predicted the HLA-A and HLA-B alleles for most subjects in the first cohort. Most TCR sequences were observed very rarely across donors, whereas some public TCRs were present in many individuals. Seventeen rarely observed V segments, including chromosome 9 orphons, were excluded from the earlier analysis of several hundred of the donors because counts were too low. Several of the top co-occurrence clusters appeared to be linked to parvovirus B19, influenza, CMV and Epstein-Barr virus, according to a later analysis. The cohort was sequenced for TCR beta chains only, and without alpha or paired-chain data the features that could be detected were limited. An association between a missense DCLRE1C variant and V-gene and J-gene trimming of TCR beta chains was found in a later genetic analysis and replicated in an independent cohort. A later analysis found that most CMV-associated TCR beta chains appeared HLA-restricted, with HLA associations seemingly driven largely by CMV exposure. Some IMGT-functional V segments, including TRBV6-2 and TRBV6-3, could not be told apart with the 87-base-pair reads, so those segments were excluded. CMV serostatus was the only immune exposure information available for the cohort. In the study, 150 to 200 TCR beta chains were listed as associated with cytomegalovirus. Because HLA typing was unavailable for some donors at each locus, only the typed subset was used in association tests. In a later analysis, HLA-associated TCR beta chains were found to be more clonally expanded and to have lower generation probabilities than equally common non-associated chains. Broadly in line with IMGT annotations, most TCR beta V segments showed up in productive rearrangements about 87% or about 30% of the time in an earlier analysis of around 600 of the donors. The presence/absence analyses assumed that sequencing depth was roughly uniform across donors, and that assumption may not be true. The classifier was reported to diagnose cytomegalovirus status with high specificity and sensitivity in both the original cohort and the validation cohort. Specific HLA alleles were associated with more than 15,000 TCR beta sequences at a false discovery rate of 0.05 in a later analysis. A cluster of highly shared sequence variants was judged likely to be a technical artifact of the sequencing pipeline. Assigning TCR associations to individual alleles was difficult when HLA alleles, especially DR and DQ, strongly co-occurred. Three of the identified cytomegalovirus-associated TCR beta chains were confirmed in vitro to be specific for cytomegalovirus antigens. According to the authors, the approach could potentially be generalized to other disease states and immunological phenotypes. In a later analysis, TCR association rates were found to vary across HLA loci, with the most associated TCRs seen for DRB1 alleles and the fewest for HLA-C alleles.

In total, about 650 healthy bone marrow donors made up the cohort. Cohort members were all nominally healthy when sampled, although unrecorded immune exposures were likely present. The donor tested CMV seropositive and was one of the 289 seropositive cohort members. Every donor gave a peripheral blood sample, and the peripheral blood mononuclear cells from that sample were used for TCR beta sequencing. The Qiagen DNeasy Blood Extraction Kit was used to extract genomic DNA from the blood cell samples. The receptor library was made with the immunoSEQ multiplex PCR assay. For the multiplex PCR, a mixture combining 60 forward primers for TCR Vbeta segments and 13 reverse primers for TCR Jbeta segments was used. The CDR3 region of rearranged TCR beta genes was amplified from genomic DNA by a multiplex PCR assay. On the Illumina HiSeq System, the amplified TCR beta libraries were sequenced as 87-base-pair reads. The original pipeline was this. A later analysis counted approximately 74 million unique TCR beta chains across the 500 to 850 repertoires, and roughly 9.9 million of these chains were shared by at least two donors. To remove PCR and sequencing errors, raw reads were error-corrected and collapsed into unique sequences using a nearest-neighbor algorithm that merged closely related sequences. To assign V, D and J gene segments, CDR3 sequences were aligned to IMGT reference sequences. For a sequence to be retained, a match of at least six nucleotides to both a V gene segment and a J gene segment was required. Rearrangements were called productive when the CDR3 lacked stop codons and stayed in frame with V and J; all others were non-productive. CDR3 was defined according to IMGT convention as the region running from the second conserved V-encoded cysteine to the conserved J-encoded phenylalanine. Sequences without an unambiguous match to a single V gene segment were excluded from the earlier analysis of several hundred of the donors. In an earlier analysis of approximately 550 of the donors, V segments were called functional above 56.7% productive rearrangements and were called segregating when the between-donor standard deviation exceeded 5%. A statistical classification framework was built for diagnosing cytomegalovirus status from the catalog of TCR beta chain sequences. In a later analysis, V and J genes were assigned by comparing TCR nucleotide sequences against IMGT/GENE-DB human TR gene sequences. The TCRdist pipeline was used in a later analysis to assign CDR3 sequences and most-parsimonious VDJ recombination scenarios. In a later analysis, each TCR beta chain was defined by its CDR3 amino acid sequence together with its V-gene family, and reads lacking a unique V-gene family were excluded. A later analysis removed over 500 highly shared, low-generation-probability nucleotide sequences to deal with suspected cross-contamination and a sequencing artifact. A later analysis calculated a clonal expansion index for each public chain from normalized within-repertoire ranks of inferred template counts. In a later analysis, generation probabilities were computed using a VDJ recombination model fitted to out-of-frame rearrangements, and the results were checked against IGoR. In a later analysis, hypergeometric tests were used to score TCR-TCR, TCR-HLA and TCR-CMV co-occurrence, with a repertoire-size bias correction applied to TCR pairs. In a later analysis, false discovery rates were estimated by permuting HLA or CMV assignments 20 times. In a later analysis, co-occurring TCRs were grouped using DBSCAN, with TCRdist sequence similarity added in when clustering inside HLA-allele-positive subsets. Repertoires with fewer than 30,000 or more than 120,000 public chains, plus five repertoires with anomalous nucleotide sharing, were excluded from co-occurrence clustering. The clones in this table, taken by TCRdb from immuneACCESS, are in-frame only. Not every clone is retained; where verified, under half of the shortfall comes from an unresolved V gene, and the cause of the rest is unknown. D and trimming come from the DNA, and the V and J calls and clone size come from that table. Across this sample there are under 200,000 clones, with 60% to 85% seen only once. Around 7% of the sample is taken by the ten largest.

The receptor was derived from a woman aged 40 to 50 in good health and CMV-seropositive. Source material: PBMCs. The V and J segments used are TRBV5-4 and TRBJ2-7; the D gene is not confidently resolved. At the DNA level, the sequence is TGTGCCAGCAGCCCCCAACGAGGCGGCTCCTACGAGCAGTACTTC. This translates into CASSPQRGGSYEQYF.